Listed below are T cell receptor beta chains from one sample, sequenced in a study of T cell responses to AZD1222 COVID-19 vaccine. Assay: immunoSEQ multiplex PCR; the TCRdb copy retains only in-frame clones and omits some. The sample records around 88,000 clones, around 90% being singletons. Sequences were derived from peripheral blood, sampled on day 0 of AZD1222 vaccination. The source is an adult in good health. Both conserved end residues are part of each CDR3. Fields, in order: clone size, J gene, V gene, D gene, CDR3 protein, CDR3 DNA. D genes are given only for firm matches. The size of a clone is reported for some rows only, either as once, few or many, or as a class for expanded clones.

>few|TRBJ2-2|TRBV7-6|TRBD2
CASSWDLGLAGDTGELFF
TGTGCCAGCAGCTGGGACCTGGGACTAGCGGGAGACACCGGGGAGCTGTTTTTT
>-|TRBJ1-1|TRBV27|-
CASSPQIGTEAFF
TGTGCCAGCAGCCCGCAAATTGGGACTGAAGCTTTCTTT
>-|TRBJ2-3|TRBV5-5|-
CASSLEGPRVDTQYF
TGTGCCAGCAGCTTGGAGGGACCACGCGTGGATACGCAGTATTTT
>-|TRBJ1-1|TRBV12-3/TRBV12-4|-
CASSLHRAAEAFF
TGTGCCAGCAGTCTCCACAGGGCGGCTGAAGCTTTCTTT
>-|TRBJ2-5|TRBV7-3|-
CASSNGAETQYF
TGTGCCAGCAGCAACGGGGCCGAGACCCAGTACTTC
>few|TRBJ1-5|TRBV15|TRBD1
CATSMDRDGNQPQHF
TGTGCCACCAGCATGGACAGGGATGGCAATCAGCCCCAGCATTTT
>-|TRBJ2-1|TRBV2|-
CATRERSFNEQFF
TGTGCCACCCGGGAGAGGAGCTTTAATGAGCAGTTCTTC
>few|TRBJ1-6|TRBV3-1/TRBV3-2|-
CASSHVGGGYNSPLHF
TGTGCCAGCAGCCACGTAGGGGGAGGCTATAATTCACCCCTCCACTTT
>few|TRBJ2-1|TRBV9|TRBD2
CASSVTFGAGYNEQFF
TGTGCCAGCAGCGTCACGTTCGGAGCGGGGTACAATGAGCAGTTCTTC
>-|TRBJ1-5|TRBV2|-
CASSEGGRYQPQHF
TGTGCCAGCAGTGAAGGAGGCAGATATCAGCCCCAGCATTTT
>-|TRBJ2-7|TRBV28|TRBD1
CASSWDRRVHEQYF
TGTGCCAGCAGTTGGGACAGGAGAGTTCACGAGCAGTACTTC
>-|TRBJ2-6|TRBV11-2|-
CASSLFGANVLTF
TGTGCCAGCAGCTTGTTTGGGGCCAACGTCCTGACTTTC